The 4 T cell receptor beta chains reported below all come from one sample, sequenced in a study of OX40 agonist ivuxolimab in advanced cancers. This table comes from immunoSEQ multiplex PCR, and its TCRdb copy is limited to in-frame clones, with some not included. Here the sample spans approximately 64,000 clones, around 85% being singletons. Sample: CD4+ or CD8+ T cells sorted from blood, taken in a trial of the OX40 agonist ivuxolimab. The source of these receptors is an adult with an advanced solid tumor such as melanoma, head and neck, liver or kidney cancer.

The chain uses TRBV7-3 and TRBJ2-3; D perhaps matches TRBD1 (5 bases). Trimming took 1 base from V and 2 from J, leaving 13 bases between them. CDR3 length equals 16 residues. Germline assignment: CDR1 SGHTA and CDR2 FQGTGA. The chain's CDR3 is CASSLSIGHITDTQYF. CDR3 DNA: TGTGCCAGCAGCTTAAGTATAGGACACATCACAGATACGCAGTATTTT.

CDR3 sequence: CASNGGVYTYNSPLHF. CDR3 coding DNA: TGTGCCAGCAATGGAGGGGTCTACACCTATAATTCACCCCTCCACTTT. The J gene is TRBJ1-6, the V gene TRBV6-6; TRBD1 might be the D (5 bases). Germline CDR1 and CDR2: MNHNY and SVGAGI (reference sequence). Trimming stripped 7 bases from V and 2 bases from J, with 15 bases between. This CDR3 region has 16 residues.

This chain uses TRBV5-1 with TRBJ2-7; a weak D match, TRBD2 (6 bases). The CDR3 has 16 amino acids. The V gene lost 2 bases and the J gene lost 3 bases, with 18 bases spanning the gap. Per germline, CDR1 SGHRS and CDR2 YFSETQ. CDR3 nucleotides: TGCGCCAGCAGCTTTTTTGAGCGGGTCCAGGGCTACGAGCAGTACTTC. Encoded protein: CASSFFERVQGYEQYF.

This clone occurred a few times. J is TRBJ1-2 and V is TRBV6-5; D not certain. From germline, CDR1 is MNHEY and CDR2 SVGAGI. The CDR3 runs to 11 residues. The V gene lost 5 bases and the J gene lost 4 bases, with 5 bases spanning the gap. In DNA form, the CDR3 reads TGTGCCAGCAGTAACATCTATGGCTACACCTTC. The encoded protein is CASSNIYGYTF.